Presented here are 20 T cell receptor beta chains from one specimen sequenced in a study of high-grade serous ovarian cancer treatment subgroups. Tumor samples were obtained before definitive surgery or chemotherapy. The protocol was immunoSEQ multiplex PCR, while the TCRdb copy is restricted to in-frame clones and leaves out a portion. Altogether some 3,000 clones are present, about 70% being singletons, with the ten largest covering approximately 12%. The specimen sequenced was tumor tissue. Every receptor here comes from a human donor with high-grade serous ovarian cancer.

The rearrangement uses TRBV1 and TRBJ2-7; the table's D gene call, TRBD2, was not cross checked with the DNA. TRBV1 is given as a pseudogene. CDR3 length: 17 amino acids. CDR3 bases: TGCACCAGCAGCCACCACCCGGGGAGGGGTCTCAACTACGAGCAGTACTTC. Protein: CTSSHHPGRGLNYEQYF.

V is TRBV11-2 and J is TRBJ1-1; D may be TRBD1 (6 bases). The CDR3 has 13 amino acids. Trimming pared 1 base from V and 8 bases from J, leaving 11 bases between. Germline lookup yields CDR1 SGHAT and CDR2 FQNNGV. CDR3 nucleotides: TGTGCCAGCAGCTTAGCCTGGGACATAGAAGCTTTCTTT. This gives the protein CASSLAWDIEAFF.

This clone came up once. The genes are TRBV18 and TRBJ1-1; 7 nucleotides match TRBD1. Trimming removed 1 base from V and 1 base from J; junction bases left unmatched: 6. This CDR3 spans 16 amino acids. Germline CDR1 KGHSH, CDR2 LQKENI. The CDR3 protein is CASSPLPQGGNTEAFF. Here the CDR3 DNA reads TGTGCCAGCTCACCACTGCCCCAGGGGGGGAACACTGAAGCTTTCTTT.

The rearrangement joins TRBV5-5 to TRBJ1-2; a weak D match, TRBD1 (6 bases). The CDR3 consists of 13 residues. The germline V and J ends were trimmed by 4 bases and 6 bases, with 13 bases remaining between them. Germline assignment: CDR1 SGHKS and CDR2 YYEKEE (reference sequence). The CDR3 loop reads CASSRRGGHGYTF. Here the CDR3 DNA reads TGTGCCAGCAGCCGGCGGGGGGGCCATGGCTACACCTTC.

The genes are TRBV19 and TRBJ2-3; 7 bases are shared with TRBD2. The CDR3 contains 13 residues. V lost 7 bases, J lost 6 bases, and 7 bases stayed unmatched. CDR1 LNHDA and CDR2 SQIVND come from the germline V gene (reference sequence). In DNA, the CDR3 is TGTGCCAGTACAAGCGGGGCCGCCGATACGCAGTATTTT. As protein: CASTSGAADTQYF.

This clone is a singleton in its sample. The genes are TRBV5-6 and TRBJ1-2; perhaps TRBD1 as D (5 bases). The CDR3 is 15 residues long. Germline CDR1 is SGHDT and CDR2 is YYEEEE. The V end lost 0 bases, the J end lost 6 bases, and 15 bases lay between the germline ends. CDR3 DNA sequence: TGTGCCAGCAGCTTGGTCGGGAGGGGCCAACATGGCTACACCTTC. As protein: CASSLVGRGQHGYTF.

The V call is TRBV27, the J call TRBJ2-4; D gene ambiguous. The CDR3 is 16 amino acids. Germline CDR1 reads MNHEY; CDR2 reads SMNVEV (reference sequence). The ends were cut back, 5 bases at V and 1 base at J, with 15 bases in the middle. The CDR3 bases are TGTGCCAGCAGTAACTCAGACGGGCTGGCCAAAAACATTCAGTACTTC. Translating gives CASSNSDGLAKNIQYF.

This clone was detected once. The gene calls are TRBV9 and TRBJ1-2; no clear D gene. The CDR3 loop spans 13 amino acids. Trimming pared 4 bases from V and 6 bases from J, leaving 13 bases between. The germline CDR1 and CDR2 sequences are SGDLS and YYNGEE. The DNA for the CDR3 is TGTGCCAGCAGCCCCAAGAGCGTGGATGGCTACACCTTC. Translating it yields CASSPKSVDGYTF.

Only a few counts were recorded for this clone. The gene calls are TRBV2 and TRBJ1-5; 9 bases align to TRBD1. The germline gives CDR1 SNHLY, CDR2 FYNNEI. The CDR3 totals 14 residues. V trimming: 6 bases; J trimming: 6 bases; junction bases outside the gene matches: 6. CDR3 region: CASRETGGIQPQHF. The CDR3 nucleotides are TGTGCCAGCAGAGAAACAGGGGGCATTCAGCCCCAGCATTTT.

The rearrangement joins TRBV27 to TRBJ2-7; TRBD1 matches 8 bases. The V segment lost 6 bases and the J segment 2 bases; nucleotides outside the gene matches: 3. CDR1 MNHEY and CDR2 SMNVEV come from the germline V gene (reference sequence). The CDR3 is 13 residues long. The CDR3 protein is CASRGQAAYEQYF. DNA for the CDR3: TGTGCCAGCAGGGGACAGGCGGCCTACGAGCAGTACTTC.

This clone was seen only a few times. CDR3 protein: CASSEALGGLPQHF. The CDR3 DNA reads as TGTGCCAGCAGTGAAGCGCTTGGAGGGTTGCCCCAGCATTTT. The genes are TRBV6-1 and TRBJ1-5; D gene ambiguous. Trimming removed 0 bases at V and 9 bases at J, with 12 bases between. The CDR3 runs to 14 residues. The germline gives CDR1 MNHNS, CDR2 SASEGT.

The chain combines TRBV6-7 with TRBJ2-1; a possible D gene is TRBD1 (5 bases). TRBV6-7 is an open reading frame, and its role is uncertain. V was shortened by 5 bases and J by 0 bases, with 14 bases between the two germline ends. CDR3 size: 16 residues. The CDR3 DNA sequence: TGTGCCAGCAGTACTCGGAGACAGAGCTCCTACAATGAGCAGTTCTTC. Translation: CASSTRRQSSYNEQFF.

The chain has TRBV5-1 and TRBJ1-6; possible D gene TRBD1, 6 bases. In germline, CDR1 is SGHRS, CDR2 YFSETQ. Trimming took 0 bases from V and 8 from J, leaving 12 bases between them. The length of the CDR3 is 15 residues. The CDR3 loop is CASSLAGGRDSPLHF. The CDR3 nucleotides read TGCGCCAGCAGCTTGGCGGGGGGGCGAGATTCACCCCTCCACTTT.

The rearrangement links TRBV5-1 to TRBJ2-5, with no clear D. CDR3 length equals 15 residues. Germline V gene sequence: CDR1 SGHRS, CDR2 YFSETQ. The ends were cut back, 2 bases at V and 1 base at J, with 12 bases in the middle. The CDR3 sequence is CASSLLPGSQETQYF. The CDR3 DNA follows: TGCGCCAGCAGCTTATTGCCCGGCAGCCAAGAGACCCAGTACTTC.

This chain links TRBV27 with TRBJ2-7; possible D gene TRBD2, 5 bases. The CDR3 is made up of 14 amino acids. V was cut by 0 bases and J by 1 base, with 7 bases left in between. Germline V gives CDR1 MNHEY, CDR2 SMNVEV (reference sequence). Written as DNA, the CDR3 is TGTGCCAGCAGTTTATCGACGGGATCCTACGAGCAGTACTTC. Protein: CASSLSTGSYEQYF.

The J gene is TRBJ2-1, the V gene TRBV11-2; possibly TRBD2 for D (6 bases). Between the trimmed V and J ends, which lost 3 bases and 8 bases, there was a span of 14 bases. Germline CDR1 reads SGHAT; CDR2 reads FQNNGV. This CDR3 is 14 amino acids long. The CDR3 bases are TGTGCCAGCAGCTTGGGAGCAGGGAGGTATGAGCAGTTCTTC. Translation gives CASSLGAGRYEQFF.

The CDR3 bases are TGTGCCAGCAGCTTAGGCTACGAGCAGTACTTC. This gives the protein CASSLGYEQYF. This sequence joins TRBV13 and TRBJ2-5; D is uncertain. The tail of the sequence fits TRBJ2-7 better, so the J call may be wrong. CDR1 and CDR2 (germline): PRHDT, FYEKMQ (reference sequence). The CDR3 extends over 11 amino acids.

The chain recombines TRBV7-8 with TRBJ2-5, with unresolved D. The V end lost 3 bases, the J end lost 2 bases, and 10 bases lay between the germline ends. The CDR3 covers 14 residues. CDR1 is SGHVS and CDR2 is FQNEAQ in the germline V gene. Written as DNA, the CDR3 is TGTGCCAGCAGCTTCCGTGTGGAGCAAGAGACCCAGTACTTC. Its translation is CASSFRVEQETQYF.

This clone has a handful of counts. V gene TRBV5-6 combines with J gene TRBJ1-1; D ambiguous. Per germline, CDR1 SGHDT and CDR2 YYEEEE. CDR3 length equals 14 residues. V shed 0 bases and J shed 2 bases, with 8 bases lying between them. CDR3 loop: CASSLALQNTEAFF. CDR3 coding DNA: TGTGCCAGCAGCTTGGCCCTCCAAAACACTGAAGCTTTCTTT.

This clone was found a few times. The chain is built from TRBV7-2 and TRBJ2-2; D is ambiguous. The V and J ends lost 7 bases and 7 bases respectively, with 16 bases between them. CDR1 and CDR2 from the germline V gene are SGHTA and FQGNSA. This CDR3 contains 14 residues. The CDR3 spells CASTQKMSGGELFF. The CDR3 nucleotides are TGTGCCAGCACCCAAAAAATGTCCGGCGGGGAGCTGTTTTTT.